This T cell receptor (beta chain) originates from a study of blood T cell repertoires in COVID-19. The assay was immunoSEQ multiplex PCR, and TCRdb's table has in-frame clones only and misses some. The table has around 340,000 clones, around 83% seen once. The V gene lost 1 base and the J gene lost 3 bases, with 19 bases spanning the gap. From germline, CDR1 is SQVTM and CDR2 ANQGSEA. The CDR3 has 16 amino acids. The chain recombines TRBV29-1 with TRBJ2-7; TRBD2 is a possible D gene (7 bases). Sequences were obtained from peripheral blood. This receptor was identified in a man under 40 with active or convalescent COVID-19. The chain's CDR3 is CSVEGEPRGAVYEQYF. CDR3 coding DNA: TGCAGCGTTGAAGGGGAGCCCCGGGGGGCTGTCTACGAGCAGTACTTC.